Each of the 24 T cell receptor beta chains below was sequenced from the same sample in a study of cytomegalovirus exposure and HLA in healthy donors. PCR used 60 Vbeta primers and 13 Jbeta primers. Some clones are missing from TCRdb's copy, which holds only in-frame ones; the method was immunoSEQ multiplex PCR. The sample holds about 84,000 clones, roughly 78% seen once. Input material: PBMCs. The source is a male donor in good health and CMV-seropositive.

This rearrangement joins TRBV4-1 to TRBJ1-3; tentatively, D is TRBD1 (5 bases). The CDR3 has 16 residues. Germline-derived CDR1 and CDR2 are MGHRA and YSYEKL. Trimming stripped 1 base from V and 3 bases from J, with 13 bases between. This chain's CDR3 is CASSQVARTNGNTIYF. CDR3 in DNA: TGCGCCAGCAGCCAAGTCGCTCGGACAAATGGAAACACCATATATTTT.

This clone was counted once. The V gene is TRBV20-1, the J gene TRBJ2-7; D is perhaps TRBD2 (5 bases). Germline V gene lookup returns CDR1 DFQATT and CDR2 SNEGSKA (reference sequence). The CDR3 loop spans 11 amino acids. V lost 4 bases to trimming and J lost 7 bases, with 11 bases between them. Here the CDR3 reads CSATLPGEQYF. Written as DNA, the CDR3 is TGCAGTGCTACCTTACCGGGGGAGCAGTACTTC.

The CDR3 protein is CAWGTGENTGELFF. CDR3 bases: TGTGCCTGGGGGACAGGAGAGAACACCGGGGAGCTGTTTTTT. This rearrangement joins TRBV30 to TRBJ2-2; 8 positions agree with TRBD1. J lost 1 base, V lost 5 bases, and 3 bases had no gene match. The CDR3 extends over 14 amino acids. The germline V gene encodes CDR1 GTSNPN and CDR2 SVGIG (reference sequence).

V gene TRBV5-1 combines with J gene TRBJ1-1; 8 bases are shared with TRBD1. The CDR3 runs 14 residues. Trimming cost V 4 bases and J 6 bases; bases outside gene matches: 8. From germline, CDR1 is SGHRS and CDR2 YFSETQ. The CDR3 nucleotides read TGCGCCAGCAGCGTTATGACAGGGGCCGCTGAAGCTTTCTTT. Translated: CASSVMTGAAEAFF.

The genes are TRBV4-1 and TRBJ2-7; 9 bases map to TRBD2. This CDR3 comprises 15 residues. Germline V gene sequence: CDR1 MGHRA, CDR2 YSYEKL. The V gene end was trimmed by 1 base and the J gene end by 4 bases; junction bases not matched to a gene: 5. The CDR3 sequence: CASSQVGTSRYEQYF. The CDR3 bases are TGCGCCAGCAGCCAAGTGGGGACTAGCCGGTACGAGCAGTACTTC.

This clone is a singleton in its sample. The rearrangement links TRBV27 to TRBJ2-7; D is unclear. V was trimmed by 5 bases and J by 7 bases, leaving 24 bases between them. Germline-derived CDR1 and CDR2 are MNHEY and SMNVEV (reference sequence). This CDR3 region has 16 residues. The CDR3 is CASSPRRLASDIEQYF. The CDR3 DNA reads TGTGCCAGCAGTCCCCGTCGTTTAGCATCCGATATTGAGCAGTACTTC.

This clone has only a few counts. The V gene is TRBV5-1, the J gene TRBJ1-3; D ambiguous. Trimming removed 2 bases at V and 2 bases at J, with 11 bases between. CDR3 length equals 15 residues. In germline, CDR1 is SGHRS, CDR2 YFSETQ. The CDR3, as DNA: TGCGCCAGCAGCTTAGTAAGCGGAGCTGGAAACACCATATATTTT. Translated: CASSLVSGAGNTIYF.

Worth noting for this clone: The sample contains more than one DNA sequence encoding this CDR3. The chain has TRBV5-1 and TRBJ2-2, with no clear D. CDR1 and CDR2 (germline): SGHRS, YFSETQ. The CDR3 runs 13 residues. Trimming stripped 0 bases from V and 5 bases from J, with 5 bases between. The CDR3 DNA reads TGCGCCAGCAGCTTGGCCGGGACCGGGGAGCTGTTTTTT. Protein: CASSLAGTGELFF.

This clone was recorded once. CDR3 loop: CASSPSSGSFTDTQYF. CDR3 in DNA: TGTGCCAGCAGCCCTTCTAGCGGGAGCTTCACAGATACGCAGTATTTT. V and J are TRBV7-9 and TRBJ2-3; 10 bases line up with TRBD2. Germline values: CDR1 SEHNR, CDR2 FQNEAQ (reference sequence). V lost 5 bases to trimming and J lost 2 bases; unmatched junction nucleotides: 7. This CDR3 spans 16 amino acids.

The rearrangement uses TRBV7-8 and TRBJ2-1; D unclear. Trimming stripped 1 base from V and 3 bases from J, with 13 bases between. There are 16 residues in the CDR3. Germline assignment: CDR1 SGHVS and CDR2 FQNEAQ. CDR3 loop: CASSLEIIALYNEQFF. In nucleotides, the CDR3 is TGTGCCAGCAGCTTAGAGATAATAGCTCTCTACAATGAGCAGTTCTTC.

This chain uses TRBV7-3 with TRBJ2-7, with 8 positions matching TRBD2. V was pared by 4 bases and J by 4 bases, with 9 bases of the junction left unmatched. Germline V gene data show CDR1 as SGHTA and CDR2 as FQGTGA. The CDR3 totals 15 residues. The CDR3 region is CASSYSTGLAYEQYF. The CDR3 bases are TGTGCCAGCAGCTACTCGACAGGACTAGCTTACGAGCAGTACTTC.

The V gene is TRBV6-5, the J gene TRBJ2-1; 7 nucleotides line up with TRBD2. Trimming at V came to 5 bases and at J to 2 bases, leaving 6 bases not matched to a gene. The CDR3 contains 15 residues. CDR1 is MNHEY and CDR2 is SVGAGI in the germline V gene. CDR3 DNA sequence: TGTGCCAGCAGTCTAAGCGGGATCGCCTACAATGAGCAGTTCTTC. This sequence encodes CASSLSGIAYNEQFF.

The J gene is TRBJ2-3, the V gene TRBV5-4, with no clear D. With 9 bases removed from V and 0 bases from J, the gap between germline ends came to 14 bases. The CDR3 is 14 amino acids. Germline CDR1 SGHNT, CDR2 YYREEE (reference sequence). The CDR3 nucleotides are TGTGCCACCTCAGGCCGCTTCAGCACAGATACGCAGTATTTT. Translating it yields CATSGRFSTDTQYF.

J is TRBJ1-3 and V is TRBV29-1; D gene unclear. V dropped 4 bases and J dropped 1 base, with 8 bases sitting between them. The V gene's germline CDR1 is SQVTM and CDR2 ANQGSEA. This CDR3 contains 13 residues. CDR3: CSVVPRSGNTIYF. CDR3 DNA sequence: TGCAGCGTTGTACCACGGTCTGGAAACACCATATATTTT.

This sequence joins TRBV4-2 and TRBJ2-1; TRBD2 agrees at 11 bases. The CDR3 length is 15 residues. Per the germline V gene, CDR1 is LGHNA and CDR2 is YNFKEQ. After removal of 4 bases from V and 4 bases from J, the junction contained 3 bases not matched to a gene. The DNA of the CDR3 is TGTGCCAGCAGCCTAGCGGGGGGGGGATACAATGAGCAGTTCTTC. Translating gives CASSLAGGGYNEQFF.

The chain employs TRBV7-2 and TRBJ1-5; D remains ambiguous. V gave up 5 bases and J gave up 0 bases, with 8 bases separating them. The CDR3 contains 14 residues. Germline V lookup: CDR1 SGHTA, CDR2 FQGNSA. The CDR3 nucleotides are TGTGCCAGCAGCCTGTATTATAGCAATCAGCCCCAGCATTTT. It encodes CASSLYYSNQPQHF. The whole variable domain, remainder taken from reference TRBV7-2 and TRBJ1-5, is GAGVSQSPSNKVTEKGKDVELRCDPISGHTALYWYRQSLGQGLEFLIYFQGNSAPDKSGLPSDRFSAERTGGSVSTLTIQRTQQEDSAVYLCASSLYYSNQPQHFGDGTRLSIL.

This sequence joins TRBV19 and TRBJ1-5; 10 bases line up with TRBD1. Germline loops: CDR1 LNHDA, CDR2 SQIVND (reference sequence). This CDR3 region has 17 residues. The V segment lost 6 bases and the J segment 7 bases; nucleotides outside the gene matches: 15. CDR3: CASRLGGGQGVWQPQHF. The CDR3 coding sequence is TGTGCCAGTAGACTTGGGGGCGGACAGGGGGTCTGGCAGCCCCAGCATTTT.

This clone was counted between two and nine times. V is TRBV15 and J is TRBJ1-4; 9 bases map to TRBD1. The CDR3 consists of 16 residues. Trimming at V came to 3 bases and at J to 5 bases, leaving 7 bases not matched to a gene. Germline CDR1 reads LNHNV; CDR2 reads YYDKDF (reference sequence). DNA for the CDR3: TGTGCCACCAGCAGCGACAACAGGGGGCTCAATGAAAAACTGTTTTTT. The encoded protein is CATSSDNRGLNEKLFF.

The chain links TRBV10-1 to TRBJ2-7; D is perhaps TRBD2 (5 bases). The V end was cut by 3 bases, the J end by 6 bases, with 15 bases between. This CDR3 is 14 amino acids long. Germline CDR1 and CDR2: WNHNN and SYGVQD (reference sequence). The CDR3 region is CASSEKPSLSEQYF. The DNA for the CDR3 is TGCGCCAGCAGTGAAAAACCTAGCCTCAGCGAGCAGTACTTC.

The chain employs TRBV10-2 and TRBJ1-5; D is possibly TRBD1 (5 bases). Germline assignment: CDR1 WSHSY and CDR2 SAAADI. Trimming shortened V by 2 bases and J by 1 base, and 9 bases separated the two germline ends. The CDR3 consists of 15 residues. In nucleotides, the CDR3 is TGCGCCAGCAGTGAGACCAGGGCAAGCAATCAGCCCCAGCATTTT. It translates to CASSETRASNQPQHF.

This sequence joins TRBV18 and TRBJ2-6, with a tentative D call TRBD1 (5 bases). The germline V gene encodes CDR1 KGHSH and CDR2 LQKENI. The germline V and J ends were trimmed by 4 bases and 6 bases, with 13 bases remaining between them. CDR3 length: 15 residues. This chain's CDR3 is CASSRDSQVANVLTF. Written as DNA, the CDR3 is TGTGCCAGCTCACGTGACAGCCAGGTGGCCAACGTCCTGACTTTC.

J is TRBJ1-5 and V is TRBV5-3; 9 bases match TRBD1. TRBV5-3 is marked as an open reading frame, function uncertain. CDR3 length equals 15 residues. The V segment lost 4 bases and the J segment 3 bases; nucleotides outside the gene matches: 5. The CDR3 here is CARSTGQGLNQPQHF. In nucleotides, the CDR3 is TGTGCCAGAAGCACTGGACAGGGGCTCAATCAGCCCCAGCATTTT.

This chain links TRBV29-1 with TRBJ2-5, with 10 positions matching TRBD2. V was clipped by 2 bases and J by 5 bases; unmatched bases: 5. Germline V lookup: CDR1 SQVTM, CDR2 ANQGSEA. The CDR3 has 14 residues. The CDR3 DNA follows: TGCAGCGTTGAACCTAGCGGGAGTCGGGAGACCCAGTACTTC. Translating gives CSVEPSGSRETQYF.

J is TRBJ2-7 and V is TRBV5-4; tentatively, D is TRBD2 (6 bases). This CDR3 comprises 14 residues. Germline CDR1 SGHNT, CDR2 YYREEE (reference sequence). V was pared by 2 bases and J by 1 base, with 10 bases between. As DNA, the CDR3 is TGTGCCAGCAGCTTTAGCCGGGGGTCCTACGAGCAGTACTTC. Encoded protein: CASSFSRGSYEQYF.